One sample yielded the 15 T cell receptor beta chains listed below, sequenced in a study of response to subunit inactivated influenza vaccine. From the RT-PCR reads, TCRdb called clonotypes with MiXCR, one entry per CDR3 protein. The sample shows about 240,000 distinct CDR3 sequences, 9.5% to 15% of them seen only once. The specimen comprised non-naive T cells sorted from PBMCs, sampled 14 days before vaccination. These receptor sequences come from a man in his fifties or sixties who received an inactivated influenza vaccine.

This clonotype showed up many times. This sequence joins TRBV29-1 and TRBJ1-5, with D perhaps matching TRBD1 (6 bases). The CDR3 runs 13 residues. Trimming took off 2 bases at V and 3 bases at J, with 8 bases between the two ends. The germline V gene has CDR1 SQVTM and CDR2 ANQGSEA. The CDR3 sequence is CSVETGYNQPQHF. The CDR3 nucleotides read TGCAGCGTTGAAACAGGGTACAATCAGCCCCAGCATTTT.

The CDR3 reads CSARPLAVTDTQYF. As DNA, the CDR3 is TGCAGTGCTAGACCACTAGCGGTAACAGATACGCAGTATTTT. V gene TRBV20-1 combines with J gene TRBJ2-3, with 8 bases identical to TRBD2. J gave up 3 bases and V 2 bases, and 4 bases lay outside the gene matches. Germline V CDR1 and CDR2: DFQATT, SNEGSKA (reference sequence). This CDR3 spans 14 amino acids.

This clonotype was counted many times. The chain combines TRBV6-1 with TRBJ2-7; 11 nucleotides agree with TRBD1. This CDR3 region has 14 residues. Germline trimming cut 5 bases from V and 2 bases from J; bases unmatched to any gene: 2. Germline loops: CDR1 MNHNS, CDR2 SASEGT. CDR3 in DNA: TGTGCCAGCAGTACGGGACAGGGGGCCTACGAGCAGTACTTC. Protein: CASSTGQGAYEQYF.

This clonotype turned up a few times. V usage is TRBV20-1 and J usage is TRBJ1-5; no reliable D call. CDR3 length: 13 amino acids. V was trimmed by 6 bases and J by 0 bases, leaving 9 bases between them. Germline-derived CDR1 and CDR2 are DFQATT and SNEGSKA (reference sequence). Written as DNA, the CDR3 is TGCAGTGCCAATCAGGATAGCAATCAGCCCCAGCATTTT. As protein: CSANQDSNQPQHF.

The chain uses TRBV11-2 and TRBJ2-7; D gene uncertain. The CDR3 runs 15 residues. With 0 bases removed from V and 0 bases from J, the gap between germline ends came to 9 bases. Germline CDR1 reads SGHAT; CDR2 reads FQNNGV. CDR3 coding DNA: TGTGCCAGCAGCTTAGAAGCTCTCAGCTCCTACGAGCAGTACTTC. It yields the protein CASSLEALSSYEQYF. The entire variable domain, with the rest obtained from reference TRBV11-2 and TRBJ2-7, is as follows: EAGVAQSPRYKIIEKRQSVAFWCNPISGHATLYWYQQILGQGPKLLIQFQNNGVVDDSQLPKDRFSAERLKGVDSTLKIQPAKLEDSAVYLCASSLEALSSYEQYFGPGTRLTVT.

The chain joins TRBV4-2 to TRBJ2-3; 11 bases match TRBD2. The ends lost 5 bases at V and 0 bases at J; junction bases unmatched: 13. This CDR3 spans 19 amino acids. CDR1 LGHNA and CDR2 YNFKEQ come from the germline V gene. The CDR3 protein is CASSARTSGGSSSTDTQYF. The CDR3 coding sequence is TGTGCCAGCAGCGCCCGCACTAGCGGGGGATCCTCTAGCACAGATACGCAGTATTTT.

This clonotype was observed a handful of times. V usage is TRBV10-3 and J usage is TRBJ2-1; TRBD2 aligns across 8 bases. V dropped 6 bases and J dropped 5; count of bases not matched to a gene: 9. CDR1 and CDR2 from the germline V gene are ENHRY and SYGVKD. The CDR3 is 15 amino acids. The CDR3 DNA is TGTGCCATCAGGCCGGGACTAGAAGCCAACAATGAGCAGTTCTTC. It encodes CAIRPGLEANNEQFF.

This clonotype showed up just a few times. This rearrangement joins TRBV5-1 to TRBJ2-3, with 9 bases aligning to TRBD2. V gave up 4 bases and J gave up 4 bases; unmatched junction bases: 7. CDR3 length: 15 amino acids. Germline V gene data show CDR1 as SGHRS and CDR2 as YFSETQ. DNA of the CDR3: TGCGCCAGCAGCATGGGACTAGCAGGACCAGATACGCAGTATTTT. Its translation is CASSMGLAGPDTQYF.

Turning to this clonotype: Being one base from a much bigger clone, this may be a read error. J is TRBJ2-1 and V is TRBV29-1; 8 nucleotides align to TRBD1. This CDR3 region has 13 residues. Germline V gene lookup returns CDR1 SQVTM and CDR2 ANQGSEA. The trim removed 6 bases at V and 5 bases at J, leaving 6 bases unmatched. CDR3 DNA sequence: TGCAGCGTCGGGGACAGGTGGAACAATGAGCAGTTCTTC. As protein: CSVGDRWNNEQFF.

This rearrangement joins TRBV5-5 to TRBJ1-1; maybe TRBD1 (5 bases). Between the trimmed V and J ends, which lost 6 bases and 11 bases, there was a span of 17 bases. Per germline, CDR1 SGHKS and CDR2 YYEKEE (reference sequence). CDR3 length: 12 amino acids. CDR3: CASTDSPLKAFF. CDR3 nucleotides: TGTGCCAGCACCGACAGCCCCCTAAAGGCTTTCTTT.

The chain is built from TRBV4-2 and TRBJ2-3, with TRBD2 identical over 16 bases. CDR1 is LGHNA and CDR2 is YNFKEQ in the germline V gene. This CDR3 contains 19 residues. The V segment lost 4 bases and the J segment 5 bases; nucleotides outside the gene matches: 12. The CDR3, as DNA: TGTGCCAGCAGCCCAGAGCCGGGACTAGCGGGAGGGGGCCTAGATACGCAGTATTTT. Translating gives CASSPEPGLAGGGLDTQYF.

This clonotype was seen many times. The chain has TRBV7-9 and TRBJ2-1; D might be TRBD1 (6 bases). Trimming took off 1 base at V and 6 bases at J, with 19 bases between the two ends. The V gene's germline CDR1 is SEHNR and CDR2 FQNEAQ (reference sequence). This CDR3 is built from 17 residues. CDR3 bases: TGTGCCAGCAGCTTAGAAACCAGGGGCTTGAGTAGCAATGAGCAGTTCTTC. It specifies CASSLETRGLSSNEQFF. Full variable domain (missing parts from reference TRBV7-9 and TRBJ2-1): DTGVSQNPRHKITKRGQNVTFRCDPISEHNRLYWYRQTLGQGPEFLTYFQNEAQLEKSRLLSDRFSAERPKGSFSTLEIQRTEQGDSAMYLCASSLETRGLSSNEQFFGPGTRLTVL.

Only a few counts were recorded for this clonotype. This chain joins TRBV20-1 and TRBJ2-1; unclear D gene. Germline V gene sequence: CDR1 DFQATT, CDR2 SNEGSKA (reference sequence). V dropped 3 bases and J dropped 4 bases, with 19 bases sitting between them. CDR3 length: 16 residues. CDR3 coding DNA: TGCAGTGCTAGCAGCCGGCGTTTCACTGGGTACAATGAGCAGTTCTTC. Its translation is CSASSRRFTGYNEQFF.

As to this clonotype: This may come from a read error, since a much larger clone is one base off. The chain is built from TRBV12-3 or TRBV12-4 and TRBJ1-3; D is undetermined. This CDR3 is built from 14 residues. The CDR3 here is CVSSLKHSGNTIYF. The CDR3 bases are TGTGTCAGCAGTTTAAAACACTCTGGAAACACCATATATTTT.

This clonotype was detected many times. The CDR3 spells CASSFQWPGYEQYF. DNA of the CDR3: TGCGCCAGCAGCTTCCAGTGGCCGGGGTACGAGCAGTACTTC. The chain combines TRBV5-1 with TRBJ2-7; tentatively, D is TRBD2 (5 bases). Trimming shortened V by 2 bases and J by 4 bases, and 13 bases separated the two germline ends. The CDR3 has 14 residues. Germline V lookup: CDR1 SGHRS, CDR2 YFSETQ.